This T cell receptor beta chain comes out of a study of long-term antiretroviral therapy in people with HIV. Background on the study: Sampling started about a decade before the 2015 immediate-ART recommendation. Study results and caveats: ART-treated samples gained diversity yet remained below transplant donor controls.

Per individual, the PBMC samples numbered at least one pre-ART and at least two post-ART. Survey-level resolution applied to immunoSEQ assay v3.0. Samples were sequenced targeting 40,000-50,000 T-cell genomes each. TCRdb's copy holds only in-frame clones and misses some; the assay was immunoSEQ multiplex PCR. Among roughly 25,000 clones listed, 75% to 85% were seen once. A word on this clone: Antigen specificity is unknown.

The receptor comes from a middle-aged man with HIV. The sample in question was unsorted PBMCs, obtained 3 years after starting antiretroviral therapy.

The CDR3 is CASSFSRGLAGVGGELFF. DNA for the CDR3: TGTGCCAGTAGTTTTTCCCGCGGGCTAGCGGGAGTAGGTGGGGAGCTGTTTTTT. The chain has TRBV19 and TRBJ2-2; TRBD2 agrees at 10 bases. Germline V gives CDR1 LNHDA, CDR2 SQIVND (reference sequence). The CDR3 runs 18 residues. J was trimmed by 8 bases and V by 5 bases; bases with no gene match: 17.